This T cell receptor (beta chain) was documented in a study of response to subunit inactivated influenza vaccine. Germline V gene data show CDR1 as LGHNA and CDR2 as YNFKEQ. The CDR3 is 16 amino acids. The ends lost 6 bases at V and 6 bases at J; junction bases unmatched: 14. TCRdb itself ran the RT-PCR reads through MiXCR, one entry per CDR3 protein. The sample contains over 750,000 distinct CDR3 sequences, 21% of which appear only once. This clonotype was recorded once. The V gene is TRBV4-2, the J gene TRBJ2-3; TRBD1 matches at 8 bases. This clonotype was obtained from a middle-aged man who received an inactivated influenza vaccine. The starting material was PBMCs from blood, obtained approximately 5 days after vaccination. DNA for the CDR3: TGTGCCAGCAGGCAGGCAGGGGGCGGGACAGTCGATACGCAGTATTTT. This sequence encodes CASRQAGGGTVDTQYF.